Given below is one T cell receptor (beta chain) in context. The antigen remains undetermined. This entry belongs to a study of CXCR3-negative and CXCR3-positive naive CD8 T cells. Across the whole study: Across all libraries, TRB reads numbered roughly 140 million, with about 1.5 +/- 0.3 million in each library.

Germline CDR1 SQVTM, CDR2 ANQGSEA. The CDR3 spans 12 residues. TRB cDNA was prepared as libraries by UMI-labeled 5' RACE. TCRdb reprocessed the 5' RACE reads, keeping one entry per CDR3 protein, no DNA. In total, the table holds approximately 53,000 distinct CDR3 sequences. Whole-study findings and limits: TRB CDR3 properties indicated TCR strength, while surface CD5 was similar across naive subsets. Researchers reported similar TRBV-TRBJ usage in naive CXCR3-negative and CXCR3-positive cells, though memory differed. Memory CD8+ cells showed much lower diversity, while both naive subsets displayed comparably high diversity.

This chain links TRBV29-1 with TRBJ1-1; the TRBD1 assignment by TCRdb is unverifiable without DNA. This clonotype was obtained from a human donor in good health. Some clones in this sample may be carry-over from other donors' samples. The sample taken for sequencing was memory CD8+ T cells from blood. Here the CDR3 reads CSVNTGETEAFF.